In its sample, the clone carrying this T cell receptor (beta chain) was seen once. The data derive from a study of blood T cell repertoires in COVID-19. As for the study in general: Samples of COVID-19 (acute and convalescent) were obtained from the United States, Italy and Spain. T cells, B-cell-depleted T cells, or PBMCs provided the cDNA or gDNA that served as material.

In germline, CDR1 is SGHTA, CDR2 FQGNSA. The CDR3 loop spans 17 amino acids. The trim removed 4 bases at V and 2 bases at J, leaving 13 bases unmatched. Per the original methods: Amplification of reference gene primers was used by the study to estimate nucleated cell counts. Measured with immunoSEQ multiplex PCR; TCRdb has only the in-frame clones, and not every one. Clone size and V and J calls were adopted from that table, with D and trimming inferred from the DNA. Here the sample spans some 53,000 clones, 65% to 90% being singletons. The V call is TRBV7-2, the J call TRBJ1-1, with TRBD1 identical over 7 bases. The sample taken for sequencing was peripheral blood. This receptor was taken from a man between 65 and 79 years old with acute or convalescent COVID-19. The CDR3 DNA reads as TGTGCCAGCAGCTCCCGGACAGGAAACAATGCAAACACTGAAGCTTTCTTT. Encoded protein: CASSSRTGNNANTEAFF.